This T cell receptor (beta chain) is drawn from a study of control samples from healthy donors and cancer patients. Looked up from germline, CDR1 is MNHEY and CDR2 is SVGAGI. This CDR3 spans 14 amino acids. The germline V and J ends were trimmed by 7 bases and 4 bases, with 13 bases remaining between them. The protocol was immunoSEQ multiplex PCR, while the TCRdb copy is restricted to in-frame clones and leaves out a portion. The table records about 190,000 clones, 80% to 95% of them present only once. This chain joins TRBV6-5 and TRBJ2-2; D uncertain. The sequence derives from a man aged 18 to 29 in good health. Sequencing was carried out using blood. The chain's CDR3 is CASKEQRTTGELFF. The DNA of the CDR3 is TGTGCCAGCAAGGAACAGAGAACCACCGGGGAGCTGTTTTTT.